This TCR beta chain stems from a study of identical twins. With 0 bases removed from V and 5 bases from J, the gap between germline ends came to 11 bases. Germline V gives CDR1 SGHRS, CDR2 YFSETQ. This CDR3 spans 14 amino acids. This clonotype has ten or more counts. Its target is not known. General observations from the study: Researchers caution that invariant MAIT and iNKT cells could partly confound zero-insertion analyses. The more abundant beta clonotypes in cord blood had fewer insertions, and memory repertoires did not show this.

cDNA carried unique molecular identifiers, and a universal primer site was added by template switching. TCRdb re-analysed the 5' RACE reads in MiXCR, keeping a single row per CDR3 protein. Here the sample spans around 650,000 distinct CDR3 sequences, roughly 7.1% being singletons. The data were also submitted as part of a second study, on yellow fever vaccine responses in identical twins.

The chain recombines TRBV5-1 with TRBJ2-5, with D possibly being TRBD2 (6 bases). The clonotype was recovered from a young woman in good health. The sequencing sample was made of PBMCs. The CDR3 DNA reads TGCGCCAGCAGCTTGGTGGCGGGGACGGAGACCCAGTACTTC. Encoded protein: CASSLVAGTETQYF.